Listed below are T cell receptor beta chains from one sample, sequenced in a study of blood T cell repertoires in COVID-19. Assay: immunoSEQ multiplex PCR; the TCRdb copy retains only in-frame clones and omits some. Seen here are around 150,000 clones, roughly 80% observed once, and the top ten hold 4%. The sequenced sample was peripheral blood. Receptor source: a woman aged 60-75 years with acute or convalescent COVID-19. CDR3s include the opening cysteine and the closing phenylalanine or tryptophan. The D gene is left open where the match is weak. Size is stated for part of the rows, as once, few or many counts, or as a class when the clone is expanded.

TRBD2	TRBV11-3	TRBJ2-3	.	TGTGCCAGCCAGGCTAGCGGGTTGGCAGATACGCAGTATTTT	CASQASGLADTQYF
.	TRBV5-5	TRBJ2-7	.	TGTGCCAGCAGCTTGGCCAACAGCTACGAGCAGTACTTC	CASSLANSYEQYF
.	TRBV28	TRBJ2-5	few	TGTGCCAGCAGGAACGACAGAATCCAAGAGACCCAGTACTTC	CASRNDRIQETQYF
TRBD1	TRBV7-9	TRBJ2-5	few	TGTGCCAGCAGGGGGACAGACCAAGAGACCCAGTACTTC	CASRGTDQETQYF
.	TRBV27	TRBJ2-7	once	TGTGCCAGCAGTTTATACCAAGGCGGTAGGTACGAGCAGTACTTC	CASSLYQGGRYEQYF
TRBD2	TRBV11-3	TRBJ2-3	.	TGTGCCAGCAGCCCCCCAGCGGGAGGTATCACAGATACGCAGTATTTT	CASSPPAGGITDTQYF
.	TRBV5-1	TRBJ1-4	.	TGCGCCAGCAGCTTTGGGCAGGGAGGTGAAAAACTGTTTTTT	CASSFGQGGEKLFF
TRBD2	TRBV7-6	TRBJ2-6	.	TGTGCCAGCAGCTTAGGCGTCAGCGGGAGGGGGTCCGGGGCCAACGTCCTGACTTTC	CASSLGVSGRGSGANVLTF
TRBD1	TRBV3-1/TRBV3-2	TRBJ2-5	.	TGTGCCAGCAGCCCACCCGGGACAGCAGAGACCCAGTACTTC	CASSPPGTAETQYF
.	TRBV7-9	TRBJ2-1	.	TGTGCCAGCAGCTTAGACGGTTACAATGAGCAGTTCTTC	CASSLDGYNEQFF
TRBD2	TRBV7-3	TRBJ2-1	once	TGTGCCAGCAGCACATTGCTAGCGGGCGTTCCTCGCTCCTACAATGAGCAGTTCTTC	CASSTLLAGVPRSYNEQFF
.	TRBV29-1	TRBJ1-2	once	TGCAGCGTTGGTGGCGGGGAGGGGTATGGCTACACCTTC	CSVGGGEGYGYTF
TRBD2	TRBV28	TRBJ2-7	.	TGTGCCAGCAGCCGACTAGCGGGCAACTACGAGCAGTACTTC	CASSRLAGNYEQYF
.	TRBV5-1	TRBJ1-6	.	TGCGCCAGCAGAAGTAGGGAGGATTCACCCCTCCACTTT	CASRSREDSPLHF
TRBD1	TRBV9	TRBJ1-6	.	TGTGCCAGCAGCCCCAGTGGGGACAGACCTTATAATTCACCCCTCCACTTT	CASSPSGDRPYNSPLHF
.	TRBV2	TRBJ1-3	.	TGTGCCAGTACACCCTACATTGTGGGGCTGGGAAACACCATATATTTT	CASTPYIVGLGNTIYF
.	TRBV20-1	TRBJ1-5	.	TGCAGTGCTAGTCGAGAATACAATCAGCCCCAGCATTTT	CSASREYNQPQHF
.	TRBV20-1	TRBJ2-7	once	TGCAGTGCAGGGGTCCGTGACGAGCAGTACTTC	CSAGVRDEQYF
TRBD2	TRBV3-1/TRBV3-2	TRBJ2-1	.	TGTGCCAGCAGCCAAGCGAGGCGGGAGTGGGATGAGCAGTTCTTC	CASSQARREWDEQFF
.	TRBV3-1/TRBV3-2	TRBJ1-1	.	TGTGCCAGTGTAATGGGGTCGGGGACTGAAGCTTTCTTT	CASVMGSGTEAFF
.	TRBV6-2/TRBV6-3	TRBJ1-5	.	TGTGCCAGCAGTTACGCAGGCGGCAATCAGCCCCAGCATTTT	CASSYAGGNQPQHF
.	TRBV7-9	TRBJ1-2	.	TGTGCCAGCAGCTTAGTGGGCTCGGGCTACACCTTC	CASSLVGSGYTF
.	TRBV2	TRBJ1-5	.	TGTGCCAGCAGTAGGTACGGGAGCCCTCAGCCCCAGCATTTT	CASSRYGSPQPQHF
TRBD2	TRBV4-1	TRBJ2-2	.	TGCGCCAGGCGGACTAGCGGGAGTCCCTCGAACACCGGGGAGCTGTTTTTT	CARRTSGSPSNTGELFF
.	TRBV27	TRBJ2-2	.	TGTGCCAGCAGCAAACAGGGTTGGGAGCTGTTTTTT	CASSKQGWELFF
.	TRBV6-1	TRBJ2-1	.	TGTGCCAGCAGTGAGAGGGAGGATTACAATGAGCAGTTCTTC	CASSEREDYNEQFF
.	TRBV24-1	TRBJ1-3	.	TGTGCCACCAGTGATCCAGACAGGAACACCATATATTTT	CATSDPDRNTIYF
.	TRBV28	TRBJ1-1	.	TGTGCCAGCAGTTCTATGAACACTGAAGCTTTCTTT	CASSSMNTEAFF
.	TRBV2	TRBJ2-7	few	TGTGCCAGCAGTGAAACTAGGAGGGGTTACGAGCAGTACTTC	CASSETRRGYEQYF
.	TRBV12-3/TRBV12-4	TRBJ2-4	.	TGTGCCAGCACCCCAGGGCGCGGAAACATTCAGTACTTC	CASTPGRGNIQYF
TRBD1	TRBV5-1	TRBJ1-6	.	TGCGCCAGCAGCACCCGGGACAGGGAGTATTCACCCCTCCACTTT	CASSTRDREYSPLHF
.	TRBV3-1/TRBV3-2	TRBJ2-7	.	TGTGCCAGCAGCCAAAGGGAGCGCGAGCAGTACTTC	CASSQREREQYF
TRBD2	TRBV9	TRBJ2-7	.	TGTGCCAGCAGCGCGGGGACTAGCTGGGGGTACGAGCAGTACTTC	CASSAGTSWGYEQYF
TRBD1	TRBV6-5	TRBJ2-2	.	TGTGCCAGCACCTACGACAGGGGAGGCACCGGGGAGCTGTTTTTT	CASTYDRGGTGELFF
.	TRBV28	TRBJ1-2	.	TGTGCCAGCAGTTTAACGGCGGGGGAAAGAGGCTACACCTTC	CASSLTAGERGYTF
TRBD1	TRBV19	TRBJ1-4	.	TGTGCCAGTAAAAACAGGGGGACTAATGAAAAACTGTTTTTT	CASKNRGTNEKLFF
TRBD2	TRBV18	TRBJ2-3	.	TGTGCCAGCTCACCAAGGAGCGGGGGGACAGATACGCAGTATTTT	CASSPRSGGTDTQYF
.	TRBV5-1	TRBJ1-4	few	TGCGCCAGCAGCCAGGATTTCCAGGCAACTAATGAAAAACTGTTTTTT	CASSQDFQATNEKLFF
.	TRBV7-9	TRBJ2-7	.	TGTGCCAGCAGCTTATTCTCCGAGCAGTACTTC	CASSLFSEQYF
.	TRBV27	TRBJ2-1	.	TGTGCCAGCAGAGGACAGACTATCAATGAGCAGTTCTTC	CASRGQTINEQFF
TRBD2	TRBV7-9	TRBJ2-1	.	TGTGCCAGCAGCCCGGCCGGGATAGCGGGAGTACCTGAGCAGTTCTTC	CASSPAGIAGVPEQFF